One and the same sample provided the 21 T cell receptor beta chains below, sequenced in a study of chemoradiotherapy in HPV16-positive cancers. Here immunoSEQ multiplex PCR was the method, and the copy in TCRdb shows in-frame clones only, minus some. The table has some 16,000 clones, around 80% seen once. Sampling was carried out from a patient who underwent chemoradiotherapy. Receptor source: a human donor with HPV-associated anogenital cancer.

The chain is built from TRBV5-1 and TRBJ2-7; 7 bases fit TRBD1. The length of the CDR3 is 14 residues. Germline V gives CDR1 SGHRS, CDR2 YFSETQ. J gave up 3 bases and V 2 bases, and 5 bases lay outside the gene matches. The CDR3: CASSFQQGLYEQYF. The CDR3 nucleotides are TGCGCCAGCAGCTTCCAACAGGGGCTCTACGAGCAGTACTTC.

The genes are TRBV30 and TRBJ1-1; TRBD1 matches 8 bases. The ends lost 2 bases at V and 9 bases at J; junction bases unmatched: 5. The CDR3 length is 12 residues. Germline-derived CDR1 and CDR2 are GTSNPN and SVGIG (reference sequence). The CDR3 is CAWSRDRPKAFF. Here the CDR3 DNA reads TGTGCCTGGAGTCGGGACAGGCCGAAAGCTTTCTTT.

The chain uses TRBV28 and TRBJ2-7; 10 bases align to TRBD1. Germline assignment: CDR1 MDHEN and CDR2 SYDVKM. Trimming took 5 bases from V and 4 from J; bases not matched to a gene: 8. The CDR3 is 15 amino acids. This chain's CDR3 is CASSKPGQGIYEQYF. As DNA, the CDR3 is TGTGCCAGCAGTAAGCCGGGACAGGGGATTTACGAGCAGTACTTC.

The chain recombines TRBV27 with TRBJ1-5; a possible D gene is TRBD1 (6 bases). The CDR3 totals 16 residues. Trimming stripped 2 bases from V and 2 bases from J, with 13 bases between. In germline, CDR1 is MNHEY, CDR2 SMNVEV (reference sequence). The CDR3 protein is CASSLQSGGRNQPQHF. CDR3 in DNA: TGTGCCAGCAGTTTACAATCGGGGGGGCGCAATCAGCCCCAGCATTTT.

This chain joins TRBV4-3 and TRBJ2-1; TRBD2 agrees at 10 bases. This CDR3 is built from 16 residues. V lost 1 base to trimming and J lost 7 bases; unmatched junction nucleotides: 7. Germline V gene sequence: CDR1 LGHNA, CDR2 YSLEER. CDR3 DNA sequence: TGCGCCAGCAGCCAAGTCCGGCTTAGCGGGGGGAATGAGCAGTTCTTC. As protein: CASSQVRLSGGNEQFF.

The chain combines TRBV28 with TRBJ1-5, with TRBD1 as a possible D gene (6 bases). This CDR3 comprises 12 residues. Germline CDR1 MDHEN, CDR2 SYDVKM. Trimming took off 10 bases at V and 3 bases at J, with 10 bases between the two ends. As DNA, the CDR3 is TGTGCCAATCAGGGGCACAATCAGCCCCAGCATTTT. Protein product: CANQGHNQPQHF.

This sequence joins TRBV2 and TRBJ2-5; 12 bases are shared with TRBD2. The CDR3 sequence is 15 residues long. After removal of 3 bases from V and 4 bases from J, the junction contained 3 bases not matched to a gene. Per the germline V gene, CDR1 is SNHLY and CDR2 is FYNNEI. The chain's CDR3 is CASSEPSGGAETQYF. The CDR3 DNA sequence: TGTGCCAGCAGTGAGCCTAGCGGGGGGGCAGAGACCCAGTACTTC.

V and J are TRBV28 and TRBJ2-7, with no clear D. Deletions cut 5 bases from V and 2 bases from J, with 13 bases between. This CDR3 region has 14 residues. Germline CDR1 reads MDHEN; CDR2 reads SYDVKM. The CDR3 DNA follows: TGTGCCAGCAGTCAGTACAGCCTACCCTACGAGCAGTACTTC. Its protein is CASSQYSLPYEQYF. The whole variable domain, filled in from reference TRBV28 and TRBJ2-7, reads DVKVTQSSRYLVKRTGEKVFLECVQDMDHENMFWYRQDPGLGLRLIYFSYDVKMKEKGDIPEGYSVSREKKERFSLILESASTNQTSMYLCASSQYSLPYEQYFGPGTRLTVT.

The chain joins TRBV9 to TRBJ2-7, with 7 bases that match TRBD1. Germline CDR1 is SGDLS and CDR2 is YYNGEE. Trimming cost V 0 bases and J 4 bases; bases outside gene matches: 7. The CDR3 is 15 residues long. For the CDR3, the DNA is TGTGCCAGCAGCGTAGGAGGGGACAGTTCGTACGAGCAGTACTTC. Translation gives CASSVGGDSSYEQYF.

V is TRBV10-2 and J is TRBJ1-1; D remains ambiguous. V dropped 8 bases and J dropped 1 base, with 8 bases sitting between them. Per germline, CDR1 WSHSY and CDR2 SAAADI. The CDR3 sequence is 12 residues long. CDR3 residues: CASGRGNTEAFF. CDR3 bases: TGCGCCAGCGGACGGGGGAACACTGAAGCTTTCTTT.

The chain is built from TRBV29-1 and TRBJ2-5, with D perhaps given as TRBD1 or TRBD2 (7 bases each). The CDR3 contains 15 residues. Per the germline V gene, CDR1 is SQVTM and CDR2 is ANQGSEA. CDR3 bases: TGCACCATTTTAGGGTTCCCAGGGGGGGAAGAGACCCAGTACTTC. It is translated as CTILGFPGGEETQYF.

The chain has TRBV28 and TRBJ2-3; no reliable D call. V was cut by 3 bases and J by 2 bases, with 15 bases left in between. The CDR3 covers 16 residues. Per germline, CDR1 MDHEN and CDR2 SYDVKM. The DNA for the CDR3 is TGTGCCAGCAGTTTTCTTGAGTCGCGATACACAGATACGCAGTATTTT. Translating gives CASSFLESRYTDTQYF.

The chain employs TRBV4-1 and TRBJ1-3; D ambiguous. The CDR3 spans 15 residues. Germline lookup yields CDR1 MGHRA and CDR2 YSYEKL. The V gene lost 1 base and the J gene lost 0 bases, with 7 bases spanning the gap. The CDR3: CASSQGVPSGNTIYF. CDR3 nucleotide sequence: TGCGCCAGCAGCCAAGGGGTCCCCTCTGGAAACACCATATATTTT.

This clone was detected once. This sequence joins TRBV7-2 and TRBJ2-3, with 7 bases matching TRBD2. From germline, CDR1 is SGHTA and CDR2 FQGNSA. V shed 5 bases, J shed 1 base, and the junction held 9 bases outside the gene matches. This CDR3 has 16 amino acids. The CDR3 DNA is TGTGCCAGCAGCGGGGGAGGGGACTGGGGCACAGATACGCAGTATTTT. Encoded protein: CASSGGGDWGTDTQYF.

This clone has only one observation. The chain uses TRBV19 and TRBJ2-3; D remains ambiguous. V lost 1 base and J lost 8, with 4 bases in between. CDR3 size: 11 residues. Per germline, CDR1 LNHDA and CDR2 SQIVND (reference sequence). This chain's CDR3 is CASSIGSTQYF. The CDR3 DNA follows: TGTGCCAGTAGTATAGGCAGTACGCAGTATTTT.

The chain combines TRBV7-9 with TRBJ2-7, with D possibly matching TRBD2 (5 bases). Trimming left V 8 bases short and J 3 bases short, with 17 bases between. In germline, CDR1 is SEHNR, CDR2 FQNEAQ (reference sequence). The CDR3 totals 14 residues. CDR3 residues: CASRHERDSYEQYF. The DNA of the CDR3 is TGTGCCAGCCGACACGAGAGGGATAGCTACGAGCAGTACTTC.

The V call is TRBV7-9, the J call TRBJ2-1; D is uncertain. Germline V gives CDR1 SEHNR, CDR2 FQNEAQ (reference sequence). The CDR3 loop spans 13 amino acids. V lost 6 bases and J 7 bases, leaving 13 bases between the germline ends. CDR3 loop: CASSSPGGNEQFF. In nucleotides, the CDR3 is TGTGCCAGCAGTTCCCCAGGTGGGAATGAGCAGTTCTTC.

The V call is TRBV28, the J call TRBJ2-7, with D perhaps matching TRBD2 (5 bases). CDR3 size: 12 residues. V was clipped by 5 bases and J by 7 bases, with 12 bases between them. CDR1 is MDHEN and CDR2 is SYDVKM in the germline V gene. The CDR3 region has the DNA TGTGCCAGCAGTCCGCTGGGGAGAGAGCAGTACTTC. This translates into CASSPLGREQYF.

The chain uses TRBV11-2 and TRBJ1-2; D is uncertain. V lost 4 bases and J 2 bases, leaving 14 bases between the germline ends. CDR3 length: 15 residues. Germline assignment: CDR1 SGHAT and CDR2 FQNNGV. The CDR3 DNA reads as TGTGCCAGCAGCTCCCTCAAGGCGGACAACTATGGCTACACCTTC. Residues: CASSSLKADNYGYTF. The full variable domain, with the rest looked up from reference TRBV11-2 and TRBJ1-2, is EAGVAQSPRYKIIEKRQSVAFWCNPISGHATLYWYQQILGQGPKLLIQFQNNGVVDDSQLPKDRFSAERLKGVDSTLKIQPAKLEDSAVYLCASSSLKADNYGYTFGSGTRLTVV.

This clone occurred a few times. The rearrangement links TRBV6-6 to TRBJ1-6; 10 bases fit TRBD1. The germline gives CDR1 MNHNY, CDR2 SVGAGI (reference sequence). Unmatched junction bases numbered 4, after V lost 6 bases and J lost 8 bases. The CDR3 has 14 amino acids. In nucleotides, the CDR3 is TGTGCCAGCAGCTTGGGACAGGGGTATTCACCCCTCCACTTT. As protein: CASSLGQGYSPLHF.

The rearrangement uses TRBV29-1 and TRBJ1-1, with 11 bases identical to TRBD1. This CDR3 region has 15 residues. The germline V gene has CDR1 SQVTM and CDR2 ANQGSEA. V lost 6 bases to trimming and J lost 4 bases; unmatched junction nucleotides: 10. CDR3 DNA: TGCAGCGTGGTTGGGACAGGGGGTGTGAGCACTGAAGCTTTCTTT. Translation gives CSVVGTGGVSTEAFF.